The rows below give T cell receptor beta chains drawn from one sample of a study of shared clonotypes between healthy human individuals. The data were produced by immunoSEQ multiplex PCR, yet TCRdb's version contains in-frame clones alone and is incomplete. Among 800,000 to 1,200,000 clones listed, 70% to 80% were seen once. Sequenced sample: memory CD4+ T cells from PBMCs. All receptors come from a man between 18 and 29 years old in good health. Some clones in this sample may be carry-over from other donors' samples. The CDR3 runs from the conserved cysteine through the conserved F or W. Each record gives: D gene, V gene, clone size, CDR3 length, J gene, CDR3 DNA, CDR3 protein. The D gene is left open where the match is weak. Not all rows give a size; the values are once, few, many and, for expanded clones, a class.

.	TRBV29-1	few	14	TRBJ2-3	TGCAGCGTAGCACAGGGTACTAGCACAGATACGCAGTATTTT	CSVAQGTSTDTQYF
.	TRBV4-2	.	14	TRBJ2-7	TGTGCCAGCAGCCAAGCCCGGGACAACTACGAGCAGTACTTC	CASSQARDNYEQYF
TRBD1	TRBV2	.	15	TRBJ2-4	TGTGCCAGCATAGGACAGGGTCCTTCTAAGGGCATTCAGTACTTC	CASIGQGPSKGIQYF
.	TRBV5-1	.	13	TRBJ2-1	TGCGCCAGCAGCTTCCGCCCCCCCAATGAGCAGTTCTTC	CASSFRPPNEQFF
.	TRBV6-5	once	14	TRBJ2-7	TGTGCCAGCAGTTACAGACTACCTCTGGGGGAGCAGTACTTC	CASSYRLPLGEQYF
.	TRBV10-3	.	14	TRBJ2-1	TGTGCCATCAGTGAGACTGTATTATACAATGAGCAGTTCTTC	CAISETVLYNEQFF
.	TRBV7-3	.	13	TRBJ1-1	TGTGCCAGCAGCTTAAAACAGGACACTGAAGCTTTCTTT	CASSLKQDTEAFF
.	TRBV4-1	once	18	TRBJ2-3	TGCGCCAGCAGCCAGGCCCTTTTGACAGTCAAAAGGGTCGATACGCAGTATTTT	CASSQALLTVKRVDTQYF
.	TRBV2	.	13	TRBJ1-1	TGTGCCAGCAGTGTTACGGCGGGAACTGAAGCTTTCTTT	CASSVTAGTEAFF
TRBD1	TRBV7-6	.	16	TRBJ1-1	TGTGCCAGCAGCTTAGGTCCGGGACAGGGGAACACTGAAGCTTTCTTT	CASSLGPGQGNTEAFF
.	TRBV28	.	15	TRBJ2-5	TGTGCCAGCAGTCCTTTGGGGACTGGCCAAGAGACCCAGTACTTC	CASSPLGTGQETQYF